This TCR beta chain stems from a study of patients and donors after allogeneic stem cell transplantation. Germline V gene data show CDR1 as SGHDN and CDR2 as FVKESK. The CDR3 runs 15 residues. This clonotype came up many times. A junction end diverges from the germline sequence, so it may reflect a read error. Each CDR3 protein is one row after TCRdb ran MiXCR on the RT-PCR reads. The table shows a few hundred thousand distinct CDR3 sequences, with 11% to 15% occurring only once. Sequencing was performed on blood, either unsorted or a sorted T cell fraction (not recorded which). The origin of this receptor is a human donor who was either an allogeneic HSCT recipient or a stem cell or donor lymphocyte infusion donor (not recorded which). It is not recorded whose cells these are; they may come from a transplant donor. V is TRBV14 and J is TRBJ2-7; tentative D call: TRBD2 (6 bases). The chain's CDR3 is CASSQNGLPSSEQYF. The CDR3 nucleotides are TGTGCCAGCAGCCAAAACGGACTACCCTCCTCCGAGCAGTACTTC.